This T cell receptor (beta chain) was identified during a study of T cell repertoires in cytomegalovirus infection. For the study at large: CMV infection and matching HLA type were both indicated by public TCR beta signatures.

Study-wide results and limits: Of the TCR beta families, the public ones yielded a cumulative frequency that identified carriers of CMV plus the relevant HLA. The response measured ex vivo was dominated by TCR beta clonotypes (HLA-C-restricted and CMV-specific).

The CDR3 covers 13 residues. Trimming took off 2 bases at V and 8 bases at J, with 10 bases between the two ends. Per germline, CDR1 MNHNY and CDR2 SVGAGI (reference sequence). TCRdb recomputed calls from the reads with MiXCR, one row per CDR3 protein. Of 200,000 to 250,000 distinct CDR3 sequences listed, approximately 22% were seen once; the top ten hold over 15%. Remarks on this clonotype: What it binds is not known.

The chain is built from TRBV6-6 and TRBJ2-1; no clear D. The receptor's source is a human donor in good health (CMV status not recorded). Some clones in this sample may be carry-over from other donors' samples. Sequencing was performed on CD8+ T cells from PBMCs. The CDR3 sequence: CASSYGLTHEQFF. As DNA, the CDR3 is TGTGCCAGCAGTTACGGTCTAACCCATGAGCAGTTCTTC.